The 32 T cell receptor beta chains below all came from one sample that was sequenced in a study of T cell clusters in autoimmune cytopenias. Each sample's input was around 250 ng genomic DNA, some 38,000 genome equivalents. TRB was amplified by touch-down multiplex PCR, primer pools A and B combined. With the multiplex PCR reads reprocessed, TCRdb shows one record per CDR3 protein and no DNA. This sample's table has approximately 6,500 distinct CDR3 sequences. Sequenced sample: peripheral blood. These receptors all come from a human donor with an autoimmune cytopenia or autoimmune hepatitis (not recorded which).

This clonotype is classed as medium-sized (0.01 to 0.1%) by frequency. This rearrangement joins TRBV24-1 to TRBJ2-5; TCRdb returns TRBD1, unconfirmable since there is no DNA. Germline assignment: CDR1 KGHDR and CDR2 SFDVKD. This CDR3 is built from 17 residues. The CDR3 reads CATSDLRDGQYQETQYF.

The chain recombines TRBV19 with TRBJ2-1; TCRdb's D gene call, TRBD2, goes unchecked for lack of DNA. The CDR3 extends over 15 amino acids. CDR1 and CDR2 (germline): LNHDA, SQIVND (reference sequence). The CDR3 sequence is CASSVTSGSLDEQFF.

Considering frequency, this clonotype is medium-sized (0.01 to 0.1%). The chain joins TRBV15 to TRBJ2-3; the TRBD2 assignment by TCRdb is unverifiable without DNA. Germline assignment: CDR1 LNHNV and CDR2 YYDKDF (reference sequence). The CDR3 extends over 13 amino acids. The CDR3 sequence: CATSSWRPDTQYF.

CDR3 amino acids: CASSPSGSYNEQFF. V is TRBV19 and J is TRBJ2-1; TCRdb reports TRBD2, a call that lacks DNA to check it against. The CDR3 length is 14 residues. CDR1 and CDR2 (germline): LNHDA, SQIVND (reference sequence).

The chain has TRBV15 and TRBJ1-5; TCRdb reports TRBD1, a call that lacks DNA to check it against. CDR3 size: 17 residues. Germline V gene data show CDR1 as LNHNV and CDR2 as YYDKDF (reference sequence). The CDR3: CATSRDYVRTGGQPQHF.

The chain employs TRBV12-3 or TRBV12-4 and TRBJ1-5; TCRdb selects TRBD1, and the lack of DNA leaves this call unchecked. This CDR3 region has 15 residues. Here the CDR3 reads CASRAGQGLNQPQHF.

This clonotype is labeled medium-sized based on frequency. The chain uses TRBV19 and TRBJ1-1; absent DNA, TCRdb's TRBD1 call cannot be checked. The CDR3 runs to 14 residues. CDR1 and CDR2 from the germline V gene are LNHDA and SQIVND (reference sequence). CDR3 region: CASSIGQMNTEAFF.

This clonotype is called medium-sized based on its frequency. V and J are TRBV27 and TRBJ2-5; TCRdb's assignment of TRBD2 cannot be checked, as there is no DNA. The CDR3 extends over 17 amino acids. Per the germline V gene, CDR1 is MNHEY and CDR2 is SMNVEV (reference sequence). The CDR3 sequence is CASSVSGTSGVTGTQYF.

The chain combines TRBV5-1 with TRBJ2-3; TCRdb proposes TRBD1, but this gene call is untestable without DNA. This CDR3 is built from 14 residues. Germline V gives CDR1 SGHRS, CDR2 YFSETQ. The CDR3 loop is CASSRRQGTDTQYF.

The chain employs TRBV10-3 and TRBJ2-1. The CDR3 consists of 15 residues. Germline CDR1 ENHRY, CDR2 SYGVKD. The CDR3 reads CAISVDGTRIHEQFF.

The chain combines TRBV6-1 with TRBJ1-2; TCRdb's D call, TRBD1, is unchecked because there is no DNA. Germline assignment: CDR1 MNHNS and CDR2 SASEGT. The CDR3 extends over 13 amino acids. The CDR3 spells CASSPDRGDGYTF.

The V and J genes are TRBV7-2 and TRBJ2-5; TCRdb outputs TRBD1, but without DNA this stays unchecked. CDR3 length: 15 amino acids. Germline CDR1 is SGHTA and CDR2 is FQGNSA. CDR3 sequence reads: CASSLRQGGRETQYF.

In terms of frequency, this clonotype is medium-sized (0.01 to 0.1%). V and J are TRBV13 and TRBJ2-7; TCRdb returns TRBD1, unconfirmable since there is no DNA. Per the germline V gene, CDR1 is PRHDT and CDR2 is FYEKMQ (reference sequence). The CDR3 extends over 15 amino acids. CDR3 sequence: CASSDSPGQDYEQYF.

By frequency, this clonotype registers medium-sized. The chain employs TRBV27 and TRBJ2-6. The germline CDR1 and CDR2 sequences are MNHEY and SMNVEV (reference sequence). The CDR3 covers 14 residues. This CDR3 reads CASSSYSGANVLTF.

This rearrangement joins TRBV24-1 to TRBJ2-1; TCRdb proposes TRBD2, but this gene call is untestable without DNA. CDR1 and CDR2 from the germline V gene are KGHDR and SFDVKD. This CDR3 spans 16 amino acids. This chain's CDR3 is CATSDLVAGGRNEQFF.

The chain has TRBV18 and TRBJ1-5; TCRdb calls TRBD1, which cannot be checked without DNA. Germline assignment: CDR1 KGHSH and CDR2 LQKENI. This CDR3 is built from 15 residues. CDR3 loop: CASSLDGQGRQPQHF.

This clonotype shows up as medium-sized (0.01 to 0.1%) by frequency. The chain joins TRBV27 to TRBJ2-3. The CDR3 extends over 13 amino acids. Germline V lookup: CDR1 MNHEY, CDR2 SMNVEV (reference sequence). CDR3 in amino acids: CASRWQGTDTQYF.

By frequency, this clonotype registers medium-sized. The chain has TRBV6-1 and TRBJ1-5. Germline V CDR1 and CDR2: MNHNS, SASEGT. The CDR3 loop spans 14 amino acids. The CDR3 loop is CASSADGRNQPQHF.

V gene TRBV10-3 combines with J gene TRBJ2-1; the TRBD1 assignment by TCRdb is unverifiable without DNA. CDR3 size: 15 residues. In germline, CDR1 is ENHRY, CDR2 SYGVKD. CDR3 residues: CAISPRGGSANEQFF.

This clonotype is labeled medium-sized based on frequency. This chain connects TRBV5-6 to TRBJ2-5; no DNA is available, so the TRBD1 call from TCRdb remains unchecked. Germline V gene data show CDR1 as SGHDT and CDR2 as YYEEEE. The CDR3 is 16 residues long. The CDR3 spells CASSLETGGRMKTQYF.

This chain links TRBV5-6 with TRBJ2-3; TCRdb designates TRBD1, a call that cannot be tested without DNA. The CDR3 consists of 14 residues. Germline V gives CDR1 SGHDT, CDR2 YYEEEE. CDR3 in amino acids: CASSSGTRTDTQYF.

The chain uses TRBV15 and TRBJ2-7. The CDR3 is 14 amino acids. Germline CDR1 reads LNHNV; CDR2 reads YYDKDF (reference sequence). CDR3 region: CATSRARGSYEQYF.

This clonotype is medium-sized (0.01 to 0.1%) by frequency. The gene calls are TRBV19 and TRBJ2-3; TCRdb indicates TRBD1, and absent DNA this call remains unverified. The CDR3 consists of 16 residues. Germline V CDR1 and CDR2: LNHDA, SQIVND (reference sequence). CDR3 sequence: CASSIDSSGGHDTQYF.

The chain joins TRBV20-1 to TRBJ2-3; TCRdb calls TRBD2, which cannot be checked without DNA. From germline, CDR1 is DFQATT and CDR2 SNEGSKA (reference sequence). The CDR3 sequence is 16 residues long. CDR3 sequence: CSATSNSGDGRDTQYF.

Considering frequency, this clonotype is medium-sized. This CDR3 reads CASSIRASGNNEQFF. The chain links TRBV19 to TRBJ2-1; TCRdb outputs TRBD2, but without DNA this stays unchecked. CDR3 length: 15 amino acids. From germline, CDR1 is LNHDA and CDR2 SQIVND (reference sequence).

This sequence joins TRBV30 and TRBJ2-7; TCRdb reports TRBD2, a call that lacks DNA to check it against. The CDR3 is 13 amino acids. Germline CDR1 is GTSNPN and CDR2 is SVGIG (reference sequence). The CDR3 loop reads CAWSGGLAYEQYF.

The V call is TRBV28, the J call TRBJ2-7; TCRdb designates TRBD1, a call that cannot be tested without DNA. CDR3 length: 11 amino acids. Germline V gene data show CDR1 as MDHEN and CDR2 as SYDVKM. The CDR3 sequence: CASSPGYEQYF.

The chain recombines TRBV7-2 with TRBJ2-1. The germline V gene encodes CDR1 SGHTA and CDR2 FQGNSA. This CDR3 is 16 amino acids long. CDR3 sequence reads: CASSLRYRDSYNEQFF.

The chain is built from TRBV6-2 or TRBV6-3 and TRBJ2-2; TCRdb returns TRBD1, unconfirmable since there is no DNA. The CDR3 has 15 amino acids. Germline V CDR1 and CDR2: MNHEY, SVGEGT. The CDR3 loop is CASTLKGGRTGELFF.

Considering frequency, this clonotype is medium-sized (0.01 to 0.1%). The chain joins TRBV6-5 to TRBJ2-1; there is no DNA to check the TCRdb D call of TRBD2. Germline values: CDR1 MNHEY, CDR2 SVGAGI. This CDR3 comprises 19 residues. The CDR3 reads CASSPRTSERHGTYNEQFF.

The chain carries TRBV19 and TRBJ2-5; the D call of TRBD2 rests on TCRdb alone, since no DNA is present to check it. Germline CDR1 and CDR2: LNHDA and SQIVND (reference sequence). The CDR3 contains 15 residues. CDR3 in amino acids: CASSMGLTAQETQYF.

In terms of frequency, this clonotype is medium-sized. This chain connects TRBV27 to TRBJ2-3; TCRdb proposes TRBD1, but this gene call is untestable without DNA. The CDR3 extends over 13 amino acids. Germline CDR1 reads MNHEY; CDR2 reads SMNVEV (reference sequence). The CDR3 reads CASSPPLADTQYF.